This is a list of T cell receptor beta chains from one sample in a study of beta chain features in type 1 diabetes. Some clones are missing from TCRdb's copy, which holds only in-frame ones; the method was immunoSEQ multiplex PCR. The profile shows over 120,000 clones, more than 10% of them singletons. Sequencing input: central memory CD4+ T cells from blood. The receptors derive from a young man with type 1 diabetes. Each CDR3 is given with its conserved first and last residue. Fields, in order: J gene, V gene, CDR3 protein.

TRBJ1-3 TRBV6-1 CASSVVGDTIYF
TRBJ1-5 TRBV4-2 CASSQDRAGLNQPQHF
TRBJ1-1 TRBV30 CAWSTGQGQNTEAFF
TRBJ2-1 TRBV29-1 CSPGPGDTNEQFF
TRBJ2-3 TRBV18 CASSPAGTNLDTQYF
TRBJ1-1 TRBV30 CAWSPGLGTEAFF
TRBJ1-1 TRBV7-9 CASSLPTGGTEAFF
TRBJ1-6 TRBV7-2 CASSVNYNSPLHF
TRBJ2-3 TRBV18 CASSGNRGADTQYF
TRBJ2-7 TRBV7-2 CASSPPRVLGSYEQYF
TRBJ2-1 TRBV7-6 CASSLAATSSYNEQFF
TRBJ2-2 TRBV9 CASSVGPDPTRFNTGELFF
TRBJ2-3 TRBV4-1 CASSQALGVDTQYF
TRBJ1-1 TRBV9 CASSVRTGPNTEAFF
TRBJ2-3 TRBV7-9 CASNSGLAETDTQYF
TRBJ1-3 TRBV9 CASSASEDTIYF
TRBJ1-3 TRBV6-5 CASTGPGGNTIYF
TRBJ1-1 TRBV30 CAWSSGQGNTEAFF
TRBJ2-3 TRBV21-1 CASSKLLPGQKTDTQYF
TRBJ1-1 TRBV30 CAWRPDLEAFF
TRBJ1-1 TRBV19 CASSEQGKSEAFF
TRBJ2-7 TRBV12-5 CASGLVGVYEQYF
TRBJ2-5 TRBV25-1 CASSDSGQWGTQYF
TRBJ2-5 TRBV5-1 CASSLGGTETQYF
TRBJ2-7 TRBV14 CASSQDDGPYEQYF
TRBJ2-4 TRBV29-1 CSVGEMYGGRVNIQYF
TRBJ2-7 TRBV6-5 CASSYSIAAAREQYF
TRBJ1-4 TRBV10-3 CAIKADGEKLFF
TRBJ2-5 TRBV30 CAWGRGMDRETQYF
TRBJ2-5 TRBV28 CASTGTDQETQYF
TRBJ2-5 TRBV5-1 CASSRWTGEGQETQYF
TRBJ1-1 TRBV4-1 CASSRRGPPEAFF
TRBJ2-2 TRBV14 CASSPQAGAGELFF
TRBJ2-5 TRBV5-1 CASSFLETQYF
TRBJ1-1 TRBV30 CAWRSQGNTEAFF
TRBJ2-1 TRBV2 CASSENAQGEQFF
TRBJ2-3 TRBV5-4 CASSSRGGDTQYF
TRBJ2-1 TRBV7-2 CASSLAGGSVPLKDQQFF
TRBJ2-7 TRBV20-1 CSAPGREQYF
TRBJ1-3 TRBV2 CASSASQRRAGNTIYF
TRBJ2-1 TRBV12-5 CASGLTGKTYNEQFF
TRBJ2-7 TRBV5-1 CASSEPGADEQYF
TRBJ2-7 TRBV10-3 CAISEGEPGEAPYEQYF
TRBJ2-3 TRBV2 CASSRLADTQYF
TRBJ2-3 TRBV27 CASSRTTLGVSDTQYF
TRBJ1-4 TRBV29-1 CSVEEGHRDPEKLFF
TRBJ2-2 TRBV7-9 CASSEDGGELFF
TRBJ1-1 TRBV19 CASSNDYGLTGATEAFF
TRBJ2-3 TRBV28 CASSSPGQTDTQYF
TRBJ1-6 TRBV5-1 CASSLSTGLNVNSPLHF
TRBJ1-4 TRBV18 CASSLGTGSSEKLFF
TRBJ2-3 TRBV5-4 CASSATPITDTQYF
TRBJ1-5 TRBV29-1 CSVAPGSSNQPQHF
TRBJ2-2 TRBV30 CAWKQDANTGELFF
TRBJ2-7 TRBV2 CASSPNRRYEQYF